The 13 T cell receptor beta chains reported below all come from one sample, sequenced in a study of blood T cell repertoires in COVID-19 (TCRdb year 2020). The library was produced with the immunoSEQ multiplex PCR assay. Sourced from immuneACCESS, this table was stored by TCRdb with only in-frame sequences that have V and J called. A share of the clones is absent; for the studies checked, an unresolved V gene accounts for under half, and the remainder has no known explanation. The sample includes fewer than 350,000 clones, with around 85% observed a single time. Just over 7% of the sample belongs to the ten largest clones. Sequenced sample: peripheral blood. The receptors shown here come from a human donor in a cohort sampled during active COVID-19.

This chain uses TRBV12-5 with TRBJ2-3; D gene uncertain. Trimming took off 4 bases at V and 3 bases at J, with 8 bases between the two ends. The CDR3 is 13 residues long. The germline V gene encodes CDR1 LGHNT and CDR2 FRNRAP. CDR3: CASGSPGTDTQYF. Here the CDR3 DNA reads TGTGCTAGTGGTTCCCCAGGAACAGATACGCAGTATTTT.

The rearrangement links TRBV5-1 to TRBJ2-1; D uncertain. Germline-derived CDR1 and CDR2 are SGHRS and YFSETQ. CDR3 length: 13 residues. The ends were cut back, 0 bases at V and 3 bases at J, with 4 bases in the middle. The CDR3 DNA sequence: TGCGCCAGCAGCTTGGGCAGCTACAATGAGCAGTTCTTC. Its translation: CASSLGSYNEQFF.

This chain uses TRBV18 with TRBJ2-1; D unresolved. CDR1 and CDR2 from the germline V gene are KGHSH and LQKENI. Trimming pared 6 bases from V and 8 bases from J, leaving 26 bases between. This CDR3 region has 17 residues. CDR3 residues: CASSRNIPETDLDEQFF. CDR3 nucleotide sequence: TGTGCCAGCTCTCGCAACATTCCAGAGACTGACCTCGATGAGCAGTTCTTC. Complete variable domain (other parts from reference TRBV18 and TRBJ2-1): NAGVMQNPRHLVRRRGQEARLRCSPMKGHSHVYWYRQLPEEGLKFMVYLQKENIIDESGMPKERFSAEFPKEGPSILRIQQVVRGDSAAYFCASSRNIPETDLDEQFFGPGTRLTVL.

The chain combines TRBV5-4 with TRBJ2-1; 10 bases are shared with TRBD2. The CDR3 is 15 amino acids. Trimming at V came to 1 base and at J to 7 bases, leaving 5 bases not matched to a gene. CDR1 SGHNT and CDR2 YYREEE come from the germline V gene (reference sequence). CDR3 in DNA: TGTGCCAGCAGCTTGACGGCTAGCGGGGGTAATGAGCAGTTCTTC. Its protein product is CASSLTASGGNEQFF.

The J gene is TRBJ2-6, the V gene TRBV24-1; D perhaps matches TRBD2 (6 bases). Germline V gene sequence: CDR1 KGHDR, CDR2 SFDVKD. V was shortened by 9 bases and J by 0 bases, with 11 bases between the two germline ends. The CDR3 contains 15 residues. This CDR3 reads CATSRGSSGANVLTF. In nucleotides, the CDR3 is TGTGCCACCTCCCGGGGGAGCTCTGGGGCCAACGTCCTGACTTTC.

This clone was picked up a small number of times. The rearrangement joins TRBV28 to TRBJ2-7; 8 nucleotides agree with TRBD2. The CDR3 sequence is 14 residues long. The V gene's germline CDR1 is MDHEN and CDR2 SYDVKM. V was clipped by 6 bases and J by 7 bases; unmatched bases: 11. The CDR3 DNA reads as TGTGCCAGCAGGACAGGACTAGCTCAGCGGGAGCAGTACTTC. Translated, it gives CASRTGLAQREQYF.

This chain joins TRBV9 and TRBJ2-6, with 7 bases aligning to TRBD1. J gave up 11 bases and V 3 bases, and 5 bases lay outside the gene matches. Germline V gives CDR1 SGDLS, CDR2 YYNGEE. CDR3 length: 13 amino acids. Here the CDR3 DNA reads TGTGCCAGCAGCGGACAGGGACGTCACGTCCTGACTTTC. This sequence encodes CASSGQGRHVLTF.

This clone was detected only once. The chain couples TRBV27 to TRBJ1-1; possibly TRBD1 for D (6 bases). CDR1 is MNHEY and CDR2 is SMNVEV in the germline V gene (reference sequence). Deletions cut 4 bases from V and 8 bases from J, with 11 bases between. CDR3 length equals 12 residues. Written as DNA, the CDR3 is TGTGCCAGCAGTTCGACAGGTTGGGAAGCTTTCTTT. Its protein is CASSSTGWEAFF.

This rearrangement joins TRBV11-3 to TRBJ2-7; no reliable D call. Germline V gives CDR1 SGHNT, CDR2 YENEEA. The CDR3 is 13 residues long. The germline V and J ends were trimmed by 5 bases and 6 bases, with 14 bases remaining between them. The CDR3 protein is CASSPGLDREQYF. For the CDR3, the DNA is TGTGCCAGCAGCCCCGGGTTGGATCGCGAGCAGTACTTC.

V is TRBV6-4 and J is TRBJ2-1, with 8 bases matching TRBD2. This CDR3 is 15 amino acids long. The germline gives CDR1 MRHNA, CDR2 SNTAGT. V was pared by 2 bases and J by 4 bases, with 4 bases of the junction left unmatched. CDR3 in amino acids: CASSDTRGGYNEQFF. The CDR3 DNA reads TGTGCCAGCAGTGACACTCGCGGGGGGTACAATGAGCAGTTCTTC.

The chain uses TRBV9 and TRBJ2-1; 8 nucleotides match TRBD2. The V gene's germline CDR1 is SGDLS and CDR2 YYNGEE. The CDR3 spans 16 residues. The J segment lost 3 bases and the V segment lost 3 bases, leaving 8 bases of the junction unmatched. The CDR3 DNA follows: TGTGCCAGCAGCGCCGAAGTCCGGGGGGGCTACAATGAGCAGTTCTTC. Its translation: CASSAEVRGGYNEQFF. Full variable domain (rest looked up from reference TRBV9 and TRBJ2-1): DSGVTQTPKHLITATGQRVTLRCSPRSGDLSVYWYQQSLDQGLQFLIQYYNGEERAKGNILERFSAQQFPDLHSELNLSSLELGDSALYFCASSAEVRGGYNEQFFGPGTRLTVL.

This clone was seen a handful of times. The V call is TRBV5-4, the J call TRBJ2-2; tentative D call: TRBD1 (5 bases). Germline lookup yields CDR1 SGHNT and CDR2 YYREEE (reference sequence). The CDR3 is 17 amino acids. Trimming removed 0 bases at V and 2 bases at J, with 14 bases between. Written as DNA, the CDR3 is TGTGCCAGCAGCTTGGCTCAGGGTCCTATTAACACCGGGGAGCTGTTTTTT. Protein sequence: CASSLAQGPINTGELFF.

The rearrangement links TRBV15 to TRBJ1-6, with TRBD1 matching over 11 bases. V was pared by 0 bases and J by 8 bases, with 0 bases of the junction left unmatched. The germline gives CDR1 LNHNV, CDR2 YYDKDF (reference sequence). The CDR3 spans 15 residues. CDR3: CATSREGQGDSPLHF. CDR3 sequence (DNA): TGTGCCACCAGCAGAGAGGGACAGGGGGATTCACCCCTCCACTTT.